This is a list of T cell receptor beta chains from one sample in a study of T cell responses to AZD1222 COVID-19 vaccine. The repertoire was sequenced with immunoSEQ multiplex PCR; TCRdb's copy has only in-frame clones and lacks some. The sample holds 95,000 to 150,000 clones, 80% to 95% seen once. The sequences come from peripheral blood, collected on day 0 of MenACWY control vaccination. Source of these receptors: an adult in good health. The CDR3 runs from the conserved cysteine through the conserved F or W. A D gene is named only where the DNA matches it firmly. Size is stated for part of the rows, as once, few or many counts, or as a class when the clone is expanded.

TRBJ2-6,NA,NA,TRBV7-3,CASSLKPLGAGANVLTF,TGTGCCAGCAGCTTAAAACCCCTGGGTGCAGGGGCCAACGTCCTGACTTTC
TRBJ2-3,TRBD2,NA,TRBV5-1,CASSTRTSGSGTDTQYF,TGCGCCAGCAGCACCAGGACTAGCGGGAGTGGCACAGATACGCAGTATTTT
TRBJ1-2,NA,NA,TRBV5-6,CASRWAVANYGYTF,TGTGCCAGCAGATGGGCTGTTGCTAACTATGGCTACACCTTC
TRBJ1-2,NA,NA,TRBV28,CASSTPDGNYGYTF,TGTGCCAGCAGTACCCCCGACGGAAACTATGGCTACACCTTC
TRBJ1-5,TRBD1,NA,TRBV7-9,CASSLDRDQPQHF,TGTGCCAGCAGCTTGGACAGGGATCAGCCCCAGCATTTT
TRBJ1-2,NA,NA,TRBV18,CASSPREIYGYTF,TGTGCCAGCTCACCACGGGAGATCTATGGCTACACCTTC
TRBJ2-2,NA,NA,TRBV9,CASSSWDVTGELFF,TGTGCCAGCAGCTCTTGGGACGTAACCGGGGAGCTGTTTTTT
TRBJ1-1,NA,NA,TRBV7-2,CASSISGNTEAFF,TGTGCCAGCAGCATTAGCGGTAACACTGAAGCTTTCTTT
TRBJ2-1,NA,NA,TRBV29-1,CSVKGTFADNEQFF,TGCAGCGTTAAAGGGACATTCGCCGACAATGAGCAGTTCTTC
TRBJ1-1,NA,NA,TRBV6-2/TRBV6-3,CASSSGGMNTEAFF,TGTGCCAGCAGTTCTGGGGGAATGAACACTGAAGCTTTCTTT
TRBJ1-1,NA,NA,TRBV15,CATSRGRGRNTEAFF,TGTGCCACCAGCAGAGGTAGGGGGAGAAACACTGAAGCTTTCTTT
TRBJ1-4,NA,NA,TRBV7-9,CASSIRDVNEKLFF,TGTGCCAGCAGCATCCGGGACGTTAATGAAAAACTGTTTTTT
TRBJ1-2,NA,NA,TRBV28,CASSSGQGKYGYTF,TGTGCCAGCAGTTCGGGGCAGGGGAAATATGGCTACACCTTC
TRBJ2-3,NA,NA,TRBV7-3,CASSFRASTDTQYF,TGTGCCAGCAGCTTTAGAGCTAGCACAGATACGCAGTATTTT
TRBJ1-4,NA,NA,TRBV6-1,CASSAGGSQGQSKLFF,TGTGCCAGCAGTGCTGGCGGATCCCAGGGTCAGTCGAAACTGTTTTTT
TRBJ1-2,NA,once,TRBV18,CASSATDTQGYTF,TGTGCCAGCTCAGCGACAGACACCCAGGGCTACACCTTC
TRBJ1-2,TRBD1,NA,TRBV24-1,CATSAGGTGPTGYTF,TGTGCCACCAGTGCCGGTGGGACAGGTCCTACTGGCTACACCTTC
TRBJ2-7,NA,NA,TRBV24-1,CATMLGPKQYF,TGTGCCACCATGCTCGGTCCTAAGCAGTACTTC
TRBJ1-1,TRBD1,NA,TRBV4-1,CASSQDGGQQPWNTEAFF,TGCGCCAGCAGCCAAGATGGGGGACAGCAACCCTGGAACACTGAAGCTTTCTTT
TRBJ1-4,NA,NA,TRBV30,CAWSYGTRSGKLFF,TGTGCCTGGAGCTACGGGACGAGGAGTGGAAAACTGTTTTTT
TRBJ2-7,NA,NA,TRBV3-1/TRBV3-2,CASSQDPSAGGYEQYF,TGTGCCAGCAGCCAAGATCCCTCGGCTGGGGGTTATGAGCAGTACTTC
TRBJ1-3,NA,NA,TRBV5-1,CASRLETHSGNTIYF,TGCGCCAGCAGATTGGAAACCCACTCTGGAAACACCATATATTTT
TRBJ2-3,TRBD1,once,TRBV5-4,CASSSDRGPSTDTQYF,TGTGCCAGCAGCTCAGACAGGGGGCCCAGCACAGATACGCAGTATTTT
TRBJ2-7,TRBD2,NA,TRBV2,CASSGEGYVSYEQYF,TGTGCCAGCAGTGGGGAGGGATACGTATCCTACGAGCAGTACTTC
TRBJ1-2,TRBD1,once,TRBV28,CASSSPSIRGSYGYTF,TGTGCCAGCAGTTCCCCTTCGATCAGGGGGAGCTATGGCTACACCTTC
TRBJ2-7,NA,NA,TRBV29-1,CSVEDMGEQYF,TGCAGCGTTGAAGATATGGGCGAGCAGTACTTC
TRBJ1-3,NA,NA,TRBV5-1,CASSLASGFSGNTIYF,TGCGCCAGCAGCTTGGCCTCTGGTTTCTCTGGAAACACCATATATTTT
TRBJ2-5,NA,NA,TRBV2,CASRKDMRETQYF,TGTGCCAGCAGAAAGGACATGAGGGAGACCCAGTACTTC
TRBJ1-5,NA,NA,TRBV19,CASSIVGYSNQPQHF,TGTGCCAGTAGTATAGTAGGGTACAGCAATCAGCCCCAGCATTTT
TRBJ1-5,NA,NA,TRBV15,CATSRAGGSNQPQHF,TGTGCCACCAGCAGAGCTGGGGGAAGCAATCAGCCCCAGCATTTT
TRBJ2-7,TRBD2,NA,TRBV19,CASSVGLAGSYEQYF,TGTGCCAGTAGTGTTGGACTAGCGGGGAGCTACGAGCAGTACTTC
TRBJ2-1,NA,NA,TRBV5-6,CASSLQGTTYNEQFF,TGTGCCAGCAGCCTACAGGGGACTACCTACAATGAGCAGTTCTTC
TRBJ1-5,NA,once,TRBV12-2,CASRPRAAGVWQPQHF,TGTGCAAGTCGCCCCCGCGCGGCGGGGGTTTGGCAGCCCCAGCATTTT
TRBJ1-5,NA,NA,TRBV6-2/TRBV6-3,CASSQATDAQPQHF,TGTGCCAGCAGCCAGGCGACAGATGCTCAGCCCCAGCATTTT
TRBJ2-1,TRBD2,NA,TRBV11-3,CASSHPGREGNEQFF,TGTGCCAGCAGTCACCCAGGGCGGGAGGGCAATGAGCAGTTCTTC
TRBJ1-2,NA,NA,TRBV28,CASSYNYGYTF,TGTGCCAGCAGCTATAACTATGGCTACACCTTC
TRBJ2-1,TRBD2,NA,TRBV5-4,CASSFSGRGGNEQFF,TGTGCCAGCAGCTTTAGCGGGAGGGGGGGCAATGAGCAGTTCTTC
TRBJ2-2,NA,NA,TRBV13,CASSLSGGGDLYTGELFF,TGTGCCAGCAGCTTATCTGGCGGCGGGGACCTTTACACCGGGGAGCTGTTTTTT
TRBJ1-1,NA,NA,TRBV6-6,CASSYSLVAEAFF,TGTGCCAGCAGTTACTCGTTAGTCGCTGAAGCTTTCTTT
TRBJ1-2,NA,NA,TRBV24-1,CATSDWRDGITGYTF,TGTGCCACCAGTGATTGGAGAGACGGGATAACTGGCTACACCTTC
TRBJ1-5,NA,NA,TRBV28,CASSLGIQPQHF,TGTGCCAGCAGTTTAGGGATTCAGCCCCAGCATTTT
TRBJ2-4,TRBD1,NA,TRBV10-1,CASSAPEGQAKNIQYF,TGCGCCAGCAGTGCTCCCGAGGGACAGGCCAAAAACATTCAGTACTTC
TRBJ2-1,TRBD1,NA,TRBV3-1/TRBV3-2,CASSPGGNEQFF,TGTGCCAGCAGCCCAGGGGGCAATGAGCAGTTCTTC
TRBJ2-5,TRBD2,NA,TRBV4-2,CASSQDGGGGVETQYF,TGTGCCAGCAGCCAAGATGGTGGCGGGGGAGTCGAGACCCAGTACTTC
TRBJ1-1,NA,few,TRBV27,CASSLSGLTEAFF,TGTGCCAGCAGTTTATCTGGGCTCACTGAAGCTTTCTTT
TRBJ2-3,NA,once,TRBV2,CASLHREFTSTDTQYF,TGTGCCAGCCTACACAGGGAATTCACTAGCACAGATACGCAGTATTTT
TRBJ1-4,NA,few,TRBV28,CASSAVQGKWATNEKLFF,TGTGCCAGCAGTGCTGTTCAGGGAAAGTGGGCAACTAATGAAAAACTGTTTTTT
TRBJ1-2,NA,NA,TRBV4-1,CASSQGYKVGVYGYTF,TGCGCCAGCAGCCAAGGGTATAAGGTCGGGGTCTATGGCTACACCTTC